One sample yielded the 16 T cell receptor beta chains listed below, sequenced in a study of blood T cell repertoires in COVID-19. TCRdb keeps only in-frame clones here, not all; method: immunoSEQ multiplex PCR. The sample comprises 200,000 to 300,000 clones, roughly 86% of which are singletons, and approximately 5.5% rests with the top ten. The material sequenced was peripheral blood. Receptors originate from an elderly woman with COVID-19, enrolled during active disease.

The genes are TRBV5-1 and TRBJ2-1, with 7 bases lining up with TRBD1. The J segment lost 2 bases and the V segment lost 2 bases, leaving 7 bases of the junction unmatched. Germline V gene sequence: CDR1 SGHRS, CDR2 YFSETQ. This CDR3 region has 16 residues. The CDR3 region has the DNA TGCGCCAGCAGCTTTGACGGACAGGTTCCCTACAATGAGCAGTTCTTC. Translating gives CASSFDGQVPYNEQFF.

This clone was seen only a few times. The gene calls are TRBV30 and TRBJ1-6; D uncertain. Trimming left V 0 bases short and J 9 bases short, with 12 bases between. Per the germline V gene, CDR1 is GTSNPN and CDR2 is SVGIG (reference sequence). This CDR3 is 14 amino acids long. CDR3 sequence (DNA): TGTGCCTGGAGTGTCTTCGGGTCAAGTTCACCCCTCCACTTT. This translates into CAWSVFGSSSPLHF.

The sample holds a few counts of this clone. The CDR3 DNA sequence: TGTGCCAGCAGCCAAGATAGGAAGTTAAAGACGGGACATTTATTAACCTACGAGCAGTACGTC. Its translation: CASSQDRKLKTGHLLTYEQYV. The chain links TRBV3-1 (or the pseudogene TRBV3-2) to TRBJ2-7; tentative D call: TRBD1 (6 bases). Per the germline V gene, CDR1 is LGHDT and CDR2 is YNNKEL (reference sequence). Trimming stripped 0 bases from V and 2 bases from J, with 29 bases between. CDR3 length: 21 amino acids.

This chain connects TRBV28 to TRBJ1-6, with D possibly being TRBD1 (5 bases). The CDR3 contains 12 residues. Germline CDR1 reads MDHEN; CDR2 reads SYDVKM. The V end was cut by 6 bases, the J end by 7 bases, with 7 bases between. For the CDR3, the DNA is TGTGCCAGCAGCTCAGGGAATTCACCCCTCCACTTT. As protein: CASSSGNSPLHF. The full variable domain, its missing parts supplied by reference TRBV28 and TRBJ1-6, is DVKVTQSSRYLVKRTGEKVFLECVQDMDHENMFWYRQDPGLGLRLIYFSYDVKMKEKGDIPEGYSVSREKKERFSLILESASTNQTSMYLCASSSGNSPLHFGNGTRLTVT.

This chain joins TRBV7-2 and TRBJ1-5; D remains ambiguous. Trimming pared 1 base from V and 5 bases from J, leaving 3 bases between. The CDR3 consists of 12 residues. The germline V gene has CDR1 SGHTA and CDR2 FQGNSA. The CDR3: CASSLGDQPQHF. CDR3 DNA: TGTGCCAGCAGCTTAGGAGATCAGCCCCAGCATTTT.

Only a few counts were recorded for this clone. The V gene is TRBV10-3, the J gene TRBJ2-1; maybe TRBD2 (5 bases). CDR1 is ENHRY and CDR2 is SYGVKD in the germline V gene. CDR3 length equals 12 residues. Trimming shortened V by 11 bases and J by 0 bases, and 8 bases separated the two germline ends. DNA for the CDR3: TGTGCCGGAGGTAGCTCCTACAATGAGCAGTTCTTC. Its protein is CAGGSSYNEQFF.

V usage is TRBV6-5 and J usage is TRBJ1-1, with D maybe TRBD1 (5 bases). The CDR3 contains 16 residues. From germline, CDR1 is MNHEY and CDR2 SVGAGI. Deletions cut 2 bases from V and 1 base from J, with 14 bases between. The CDR3 protein is CASSYRRNTGNTEAFF. The CDR3 coding sequence is TGTGCCAGCAGTTACCGCAGGAACACAGGGAACACTGAAGCTTTCTTT.

The rearrangement joins TRBV27 to TRBJ2-1; D ambiguous. Germline V gives CDR1 MNHEY, CDR2 SMNVEV (reference sequence). V was cut by 3 bases and J by 0 bases, with 6 bases left in between. The CDR3 extends over 14 amino acids. CDR3 sequence (DNA): TGTGCCAGCAGTTTTCTGAGCTCCTACAATGAGCAGTTCTTC. The encoded protein is CASSFLSSYNEQFF.

This clone was recorded only once. The chain has TRBV2 and TRBJ2-3, with D unresolved. Germline loops: CDR1 SNHLY, CDR2 FYNNEI. This CDR3 comprises 14 residues. V was clipped by 5 bases and J by 0 bases, with 9 bases between them. The CDR3: CASSTAPSTDTQYF. The CDR3 region has the DNA TGTGCCAGCAGTACAGCACCCAGCACAGATACGCAGTATTTT. The whole variable domain, filled in from reference TRBV2 and TRBJ2-3, reads EPEVTQTPSHQVTQMGQEVILRCVPISNHLYFYWYRQILGQKVEFLVSFYNNEISEKSEIFDDQFSVERPDGSNFTLKIRSTKLEDSAMYFCASSTAPSTDTQYFGPGTRLTVL.

This clone occurred a few times. The V call is TRBV5-4, the J call TRBJ1-2; D unresolved. The V gene's germline CDR1 is SGHNT and CDR2 YYREEE (reference sequence). V lost 2 bases and J lost 5, with 16 bases in between. The CDR3 loop spans 15 amino acids. The CDR3 spells CASSFREVGRYGYTF. The CDR3 DNA reads TGTGCCAGCAGCTTCCGGGAAGTCGGAAGATATGGCTACACCTTC.

The table lists this clone with a few counts. The gene calls are TRBV9 and TRBJ1-4; perhaps TRBD1 as D (6 bases). Germline values: CDR1 SGDLS, CDR2 YYNGEE. The CDR3 covers 14 residues. V lost 4 bases and J lost 5, with 12 bases in between. CDR3 residues: CASSRRTENEKLFF. As DNA, the CDR3 is TGTGCCAGCAGCCGAAGGACAGAAAATGAAAAACTGTTTTTT.

CDR3 bases: TGCGCCAGCAGCTTGAACAGGAATAATTCACCCCTCCACTTT. The encoded protein is CASSLNRNNSPLHF. The chain carries TRBV5-1 and TRBJ1-6, with D possibly TRBD1 on 5 matching bases. V lost 1 base, J lost 5 bases, and 7 bases lay in between. Per germline, CDR1 SGHRS and CDR2 YFSETQ. The CDR3 covers 14 residues.

This chain joins TRBV7-4 and TRBJ2-7; the D gene is possibly TRBD2 (6 bases). Germline CDR1 reads SGHVT; CDR2 reads SQSDAQ. The V end was cut by 3 bases, the J end by 0 bases, with 12 bases between. The CDR3 is 15 residues long. The CDR3 nucleotides read TGTGCCAGCAGCTTTTCGGGGGTCATCTCCTACGAGCAGTACGTC. This codes for CASSFSGVISYEQYV.

The V gene is TRBV18, the J gene TRBJ1-6; unclear D gene. Trimming left V 1 base short and J 8 bases short, with 9 bases between. Germline-derived CDR1 and CDR2 are KGHSH and LQKENI. This CDR3 comprises 14 residues. The CDR3 nucleotides are TGTGCCAGCTCACCACAAGGCAGCGATTCACCCCTCCACTTT. This gives the protein CASSPQGSDSPLHF.

The rearrangement uses TRBV21-1 and TRBJ1-4; the D segment call TRBD1 is taken from the table without a DNA check. TRBV21-1 is termed a pseudogene. The CDR3 sequence is 17 residues long. CDR3 sequence reads: CASSKGGQHIRDEKLFF. For the CDR3, the DNA is TGTGCCAGCAGCAAAGGGGGCCAACACATTAGGGATGAAAAACTGTTTTTT.

The chain couples TRBV7-2 to TRBJ1-2; tentatively, D is TRBD1 (5 bases). The CDR3 runs to 16 residues. Germline V gives CDR1 SGHTA, CDR2 FQGNSA. V was trimmed by 4 bases and J by 5 bases, leaving 20 bases between them. This chain's CDR3 is CASSSSGSGGWYGYTF. The CDR3 DNA reads TGTGCCAGCAGCTCCTCCGGGTCGGGGGGATGGTATGGCTACACCTTC.